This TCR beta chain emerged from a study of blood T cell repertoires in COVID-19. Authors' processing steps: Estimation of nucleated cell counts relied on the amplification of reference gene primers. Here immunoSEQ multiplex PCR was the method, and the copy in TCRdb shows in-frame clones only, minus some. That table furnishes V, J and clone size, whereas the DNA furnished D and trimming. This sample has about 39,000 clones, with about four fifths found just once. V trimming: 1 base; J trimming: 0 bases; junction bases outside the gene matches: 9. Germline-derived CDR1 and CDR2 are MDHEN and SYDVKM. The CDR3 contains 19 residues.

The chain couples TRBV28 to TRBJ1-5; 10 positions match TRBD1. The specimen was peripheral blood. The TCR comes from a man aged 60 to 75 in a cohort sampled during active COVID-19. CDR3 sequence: CASSLSATGGIISNQPQHF. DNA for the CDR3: TGTGCCAGCAGTTTATCCGCGACAGGGGGCATTATTAGCAATCAGCCCCAGCATTTT.